The text below deals with one T cell receptor (beta chain). This record comes from a study of shared clonotypes between healthy human individuals. TCRdb's table, derived via immunoSEQ multiplex PCR, lists solely in-frame clones and lacks some. The sample has some 470,000 clones; 76% are singletons. Germline V lookup: CDR1 GTSNPN, CDR2 SVGIG (reference sequence). V gave up 1 base and J gave up 3 bases; unmatched junction bases: 6. This CDR3 is 14 amino acids long. This clonotype was sampled from a woman aged 40 to 50 in good health. Some clones in this sample may be carry-over from other donors' samples. This chain links TRBV30 with TRBJ2-7, with 7 bases matching TRBD2. Sequencing was done on a sample of PBMCs. The CDR3, as DNA: TGTGCCTGGAGTGGGGCAGGGAGGGACTACGAGCAGTACTTC. Its protein product is CAWSGAGRDYEQYF.